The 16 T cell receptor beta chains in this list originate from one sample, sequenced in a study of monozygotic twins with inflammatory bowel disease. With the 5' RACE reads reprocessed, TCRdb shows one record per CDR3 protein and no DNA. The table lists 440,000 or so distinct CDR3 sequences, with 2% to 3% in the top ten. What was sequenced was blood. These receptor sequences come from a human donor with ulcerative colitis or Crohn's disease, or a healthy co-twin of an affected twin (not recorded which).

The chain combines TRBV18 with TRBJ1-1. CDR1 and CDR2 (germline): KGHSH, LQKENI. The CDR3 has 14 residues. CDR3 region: CASSPGGDGTEAFF.

The CDR3 sequence: CASSLLAGGTLREQFF. The V call is TRBV7-9, the J call TRBJ2-1; absent DNA, TCRdb's TRBD2 call cannot be checked. Germline V CDR1 and CDR2: SEHNR, FQNEAQ (reference sequence). This CDR3 region has 16 residues.

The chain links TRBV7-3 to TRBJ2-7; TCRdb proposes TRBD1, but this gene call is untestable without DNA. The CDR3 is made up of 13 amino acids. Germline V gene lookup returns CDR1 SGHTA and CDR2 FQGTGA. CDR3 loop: CASSLEGQYEQYF.

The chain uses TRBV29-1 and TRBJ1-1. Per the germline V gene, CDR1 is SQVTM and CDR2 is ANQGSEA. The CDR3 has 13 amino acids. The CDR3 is CSATGTNAAEAFF.

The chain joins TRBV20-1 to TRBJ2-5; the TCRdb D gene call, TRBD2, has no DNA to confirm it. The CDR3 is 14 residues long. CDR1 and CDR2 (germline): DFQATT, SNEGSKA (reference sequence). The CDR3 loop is CSAIPSSEQETQYF.

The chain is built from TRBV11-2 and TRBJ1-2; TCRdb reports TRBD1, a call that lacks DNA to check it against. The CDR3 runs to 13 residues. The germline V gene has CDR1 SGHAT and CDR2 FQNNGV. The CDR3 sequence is CASSYDRGHGYTF.

The CDR3 is CASNPRGDRDYEQYF. V and J are TRBV6-1 and TRBJ2-7; the D gene TCRdb calls, TRBD1, cannot be checked with no DNA. Germline V lookup: CDR1 MNHNS, CDR2 SASEGT. The CDR3 contains 15 residues.

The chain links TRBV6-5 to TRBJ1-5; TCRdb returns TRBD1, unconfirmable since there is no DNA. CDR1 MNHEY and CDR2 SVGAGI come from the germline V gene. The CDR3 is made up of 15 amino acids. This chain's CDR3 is CASSYGTGTNQPQHF.

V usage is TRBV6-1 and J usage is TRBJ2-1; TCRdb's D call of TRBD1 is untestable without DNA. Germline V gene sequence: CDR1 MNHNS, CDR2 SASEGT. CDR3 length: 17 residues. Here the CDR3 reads CASIQTWTGTSYNEQLF.

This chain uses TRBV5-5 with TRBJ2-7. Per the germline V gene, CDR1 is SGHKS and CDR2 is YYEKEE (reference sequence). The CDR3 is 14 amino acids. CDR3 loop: CASSFRLTSYEQYF.

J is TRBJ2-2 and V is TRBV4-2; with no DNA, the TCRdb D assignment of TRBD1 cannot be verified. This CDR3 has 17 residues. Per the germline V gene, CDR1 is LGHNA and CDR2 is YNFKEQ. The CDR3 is CASSPRSRGDNTGELFF.

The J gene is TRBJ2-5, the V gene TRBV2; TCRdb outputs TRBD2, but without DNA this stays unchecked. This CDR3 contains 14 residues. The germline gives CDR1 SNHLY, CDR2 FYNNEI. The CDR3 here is CASSPRSREGTQYF. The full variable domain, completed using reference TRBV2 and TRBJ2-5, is EPEVTQTPSHQVTQMGQEVILRCVPISNHLYFYWYRQILGQKVEFLVSFYNNEISEKSEIFDDQFSVERPDGSNFTLKIRSTKLEDSAMYFCASSPRSREGTQYFGPGTRLLVL.

CDR3 in amino acids: CASSKPGLETDTQYF. The chain carries TRBV5-4 and TRBJ2-3; the D gene TCRdb calls, TRBD2, cannot be checked with no DNA. The CDR3 runs 15 residues. In germline, CDR1 is SGHNT, CDR2 YYREEE (reference sequence).

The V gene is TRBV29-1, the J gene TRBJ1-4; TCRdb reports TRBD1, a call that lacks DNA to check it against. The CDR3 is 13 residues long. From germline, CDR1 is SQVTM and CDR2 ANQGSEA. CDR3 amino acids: CSVVRGAGEKLFF.

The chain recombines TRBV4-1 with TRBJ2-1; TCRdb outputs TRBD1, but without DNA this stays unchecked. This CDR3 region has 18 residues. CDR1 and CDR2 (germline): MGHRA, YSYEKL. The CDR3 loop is CASSLWGGSGSSYNEQFF.

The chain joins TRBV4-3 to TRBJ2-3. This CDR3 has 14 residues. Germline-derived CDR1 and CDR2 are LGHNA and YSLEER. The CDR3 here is CASSQGGVANTQYF.